A selection of T cell receptor beta chains follows, all from one sample in a study of EBV T-cell therapy then PD-1 blockade in nasopharyngeal carcinoma. These receptors have no known antigen. Produced via immunoSEQ multiplex PCR; TCRdb's table is partial and in-frame only. The sample has 14,000 or so clones, around four fifths seen once. This material consisted of CD8+ T cells from blood, taken at roughly day 99 from a patient whose treatment included autologous EBV-specific T cells and nivolumab. These receptors originate from a man aged 35 to 55 with nasopharyngeal carcinoma. Both conserved end residues are part of each CDR3. A D gene is named only where the DNA matches it firmly. Size is omitted from some rows. Given values are once, few, many or a class for expanded clones.

TRBV30	TRBJ2-2	.	.	CAWSEGTHTGELFF	TGTGCCTGGAGTGAAGGGACACACACCGGGGAGCTGTTTTTT
TRBV7-9	TRBJ2-3	.	.	CASSSDRSSTDTQYF	TGTGCCAGCAGCTCAGACCGGTCTTCCACAGATACGCAGTATTTT
TRBV3-1/TRBV3-2	TRBJ1-1	few	.	CASSQLTPGGGTEAFF	TGTGCCAGCAGCCAATTAACCCCGGGCGGGGGCACTGAAGCTTTCTTT
TRBV7-9	TRBJ2-1	.	.	CASSLEKVEQFF	TGTGCCAGCAGCTTAGAGAAGGTAGAGCAGTTCTTC
TRBV27	TRBJ2-3	.	.	CASSLSGITDTQYF	TGTGCCAGCAGTTTGTCGGGAATCACAGATACGCAGTATTTT
TRBV15	TRBJ1-1	.	TRBD1	CATSRYRGLGTEAFF	TGTGCCACCAGCAGGTATAGGGGGCTGGGCACTGAAGCTTTCTTT
TRBV6-5	TRBJ1-1	.	.	CASSHKKVPTEAFF	TGTGCCAGCAGTCACAAAAAGGTTCCCACTGAAGCTTTCTTT
TRBV20-1	TRBJ2-5	.	.	CSAAGETQYF	TGCAGTGCTGCGGGGGAGACCCAGTACTTC
TRBV23-1	TRBJ1-5	.	.	CASSQGRYDSNQPQHF	TGCGCCAGCAGTCAAGGCAGGTATGATAGCAATCAGCCCCAGCATTTT
TRBV27	TRBJ1-5	.	TRBD1	CASRPRDRGQPQHF	TGTGCCAGCAGGCCCCGGGACAGGGGTCAGCCCCAGCATTTT
TRBV6-2/TRBV6-3	TRBJ2-2	.	TRBD2	CASSYLAGLPRELFF	TGTGCCAGCAGTTACCTAGCGGGATTACCTAGGGAGCTGTTTTTT
TRBV10-1	TRBJ2-5	once	TRBD2	CASSVAGPELETQYF	TGCGCCAGCAGTGTAGCGGGGCCAGAATTGGAGACCCAGTACTTC
TRBV6-2/TRBV6-3	TRBJ1-1	.	TRBD1	CASSQSRDSREVEPFF	TGTGCCAGCAGTCAATCCCGGGACAGCCGGGAAGTTGAACCTTTCTTT
TRBV29-1	TRBJ1-2	.	.	CSVAAGFYGYTF	TGCAGCGTTGCCGCAGGTTTTTATGGCTACACCTTC
TRBV5-1	TRBJ2-1	.	TRBD2	CASWTSANNEQFF	TGCGCCTCCTGGACTAGCGCAAACAATGAGCAGTTCTTC
TRBV6-2/TRBV6-3	TRBJ2-5	.	.	CASSYSWRETQYF	TGTGCCAGCAGTTACTCGTGGAGAGAGACCCAGTACTTC
TRBV1	TRBJ2-7	.	.	CTSSRIGLAPYEQYF	TGCACCAGCAGCCGCATTGGACTAGCACCCTACGAGCAGTACTTC
TRBV4-3	TRBJ1-4	.	.	CASSQDLGDGEKLFF	TGCGCCAGCAGCCAAGATTTGGGGGACGGTGAAAAACTGTTTTTT
TRBV12-3/TRBV12-4	TRBJ1-2	.	.	CASSLTSNYGYTF	TGTGCCAGCAGTTTAACCTCTAACTATGGCTACACCTTC
TRBV9	TRBJ2-5	.	.	CASSLRPQETQYF	TGTGCCAGCAGCCTCCGGCCCCAAGAGACCCAGTACTTC
TRBV9	TRBJ2-2	once	.	CASSHIRGREAGELFF	TGTGCCAGCAGCCATATAAGGGGGCGGGAGGCCGGGGAGCTGTTTTTT
TRBV6-5	TRBJ1-1	.	.	CASTPLRGGTTEAFF	TGTGCCAGCACCCCATTGAGGGGGGGGACGACTGAAGCTTTCTTT
TRBV6-1	TRBJ1-6	.	.	CASRDESPLHF	TGTGCCAGCAGAGATGAGTCACCCCTCCACTTT
TRBV28	TRBJ1-5	.	.	CASSLWGSSNQPQHF	TGTGCCAGCAGTTTATGGGGCAGTAGCAATCAGCCCCAGCATTTT
TRBV6-5	TRBJ1-3	.	.	CASSFSPGAGNTIYF	TGTGCCAGCAGTTTCTCGCCAGGGGCTGGAAACACCATATATTTT
TRBV15	TRBJ2-3	.	.	CATSRVLGTYLDTQYF	TGTGCCACCAGCAGAGTTCTTGGGACCTATCTGGATACGCAGTATTTT